This entry lists 2 T cell receptor beta chains sequenced from one sample in a study of blood T cell repertoires in COVID-19 (dated by TCRdb to 2018 to 2020). Receptors were amplified or captured by the immunoSEQ multiplex PCR assay. Not all clones reach the TCRdb copy of this immuneACCESS table, which keeps in-frame sequences only. Checked studies attribute under half of the gap to unresolved V genes and leave the rest unexplained. The sample profile shows fewer than 100,000 clones; roughly nine tenths of them were found once. The ten top clones hold about a sixth of the sample. The sample consisted of peripheral blood. All receptors derive from an elderly man in a cohort sampled during active COVID-19.

J is TRBJ2-2 and V is TRBV5-1, with TRBD1 matching over 8 bases. From germline, CDR1 is SGHRS and CDR2 YFSETQ. This CDR3 region has 15 residues. After removal of 4 bases from V and 7 bases from J, the junction contained 9 bases not matched to a gene. Written as DNA, the CDR3 is TGCGCCAGCAGCCCGCGGACAGGGCCCCACGGGGAGCTGTTTTTT. It codes for CASSPRTGPHGELFF.

CDR3 amino acids: CASRLTGRYNEQFF. The CDR3 coding sequence is TGTGCCAGTAGGTTGACAGGGCGCTACAATGAGCAGTTCTTC. The V gene is TRBV19, the J gene TRBJ2-1, with 7 bases matching TRBD1. The CDR3 is made up of 14 amino acids. Germline lookup yields CDR1 LNHDA and CDR2 SQIVND (reference sequence). The V gene end was trimmed by 6 bases and the J gene end by 3 bases; junction bases not matched to a gene: 5.